Listed below are T cell receptor beta chains from one sample, sequenced in a study of cytomegalovirus exposure and HLA in healthy donors. The assay was immunoSEQ multiplex PCR, and TCRdb's table has in-frame clones only and misses some. The table records 200,000 to 250,000 clones, approximately 83% of them present only once. Sequencing used PBMCs. The source of these receptors is a boy aged 2-9 years in good health and CMV-seronegative. CDR3s include the opening cysteine and the closing phenylalanine or tryptophan. A D gene is named only where the DNA matches it firmly. Size values are once, few and many counts, or a class for expanded clones, and some rows have none.

size | D | J | V | CDR3 | DNA
. | . | TRBJ2-4 | TRBV5-3 | CARSLEPSGIQYF | TGTGCCAGAAGCTTGGAGCCTAGTGGCATTCAGTACTTC
. | TRBD1 | TRBJ2-1 | TRBV10-3 | CATSRDRDNNEQFF | TGTGCCACCTCCCGGGACAGGGACAACAATGAGCAGTTCTTC
. | . | TRBJ1-2 | TRBV7-6 | CASSPAGSYGYTF | TGTGCCAGCAGCCCCGCCGGTTCCTATGGCTACACCTTC
. | . | TRBJ1-2 | TRBV19 | CASGGGQQMGYGYTF | TGTGCCAGTGGAGGTGGACAGCAGATGGGCTATGGCTACACCTTC
. | TRBD2 | TRBJ2-5 | TRBV4-2 | CASSQGQRGGLETQYF | TGTGCCAGCAGCCAAGGTCAGCGGGGGGGCCTTGAGACCCAGTACTTC
. | . | TRBJ2-5 | TRBV7-9 | CASSLVQGGLSQETQYF | TGTGCCAGCAGCTTAGTTCAGGGAGGACTGTCCCAAGAGACCCAGTACTTC
. | TRBD1 | TRBJ1-6 | TRBV7-2 | CASSPRQGSNSPLHF | TGTGCCAGCAGCCCTCGACAGGGGTCTAATTCACCCCTCCACTTT
. | TRBD2 | TRBJ2-1 | TRBV27 | CASSATSGSYNEQFF | TGTGCCAGCAGTGCAACTAGCGGGTCCTACAATGAGCAGTTCTTC
. | . | TRBJ1-5 | TRBV19 | CASLSGYLGQPQHF | TGTGCCAGTCTATCAGGGTACCTGGGGCAGCCCCAGCATTTT
. | TRBD1 | TRBJ2-6 | TRBV5-1 | CASSLVPTGAPSSGANVLTF | TGCGCCAGCAGCTTGGTTCCGACAGGGGCCCCTTCCTCTGGGGCCAACGTCCTGACTTTC
. | TRBD1 | TRBJ2-2 | TRBV13 | CASSLEGQGTGELFF | TGTGCCAGCAGCTTAGAGGGACAGGGCACCGGGGAGCTGTTTTTT
. | . | TRBJ2-1 | TRBV5-1 | CASTTSSPGREQFF | TGCGCCAGCACTACTAGTTCCCCGGGGAGGGAGCAGTTCTTC
. | TRBD1 | TRBJ1-2 | TRBV7-9 | CASSLGQGAHYGYTF | TGTGCCAGCAGCTTAGGGCAGGGGGCGCATTATGGCTACACCTTC
. | TRBD1 | TRBJ1-1 | TRBV9 | CASSPETGLNTEAFF | TGTGCCAGCAGCCCGGAGACAGGGTTGAACACTGAAGCTTTCTTT
. | . | TRBJ2-7 | TRBV4-1 | CASSQKIEGVESGEQYF | TGCGCCAGCAGCCAAAAAATAGAGGGAGTTGAGTCGGGCGAGCAGTACTTC
. | . | TRBJ2-2 | TRBV7-9 | CASMQGTNTGELFF | TGTGCCAGCATGCAGGGGACCAACACCGGGGAGCTGTTTTTT
. | TRBD1 | TRBJ1-2 | TRBV6-5 | CASRYGQGPGYTF | TGTGCCAGCAGATACGGACAGGGCCCTGGCTACACCTTC
. | TRBD1 | TRBJ1-1 | TRBV18 | CASSLGQGRGTEAFF | TGTGCCAGCTCACTCGGACAGGGGAGAGGGACTGAAGCTTTCTTT
. | . | TRBJ2-3 | TRBV9 | CASSPGSLDTQYF | TGTGCCAGCAGCCCTGGGAGTCTGGATACGCAGTATTTT
. | . | TRBJ2-5 | TRBV5-6 | CASSFGGRETQYF | TGTGCCAGCAGCTTTGGCGGGCGAGAGACCCAGTACTTC
. | . | TRBJ1-1 | TRBV4-1 | CASSLHSQNTEAFF | TGCGCCAGCAGCCTACACAGCCAGAACACTGAAGCTTTCTTT
. | TRBD2 | TRBJ2-3 | TRBV2 | CASSDRTSGGGSTDTQYF | TGTGCCAGCAGTGACAGGACTAGCGGGGGGGGTAGCACAGATACGCAGTATTTT
. | . | TRBJ2-5 | TRBV6-5 | CATTPGAGVETQYF | TGTGCCACCACGCCGGGGGCGGGAGTGGAGACCCAGTACTTC
. | TRBD2 | TRBJ2-1 | TRBV13 | CASSSGLAGDNEQFF | TGTGCCAGCAGCTCCGGACTAGCGGGAGACAATGAGCAGTTCTTC
. | . | TRBJ2-1 | TRBV12-5 | CASGFLLDLVNNEQFF | TGTGCTAGTGGTTTCCTACTCGATCTGGTTAACAATGAGCAGTTCTTC
. | TRBD1 | TRBJ2-5 | TRBV27 | CASRDTGAGETQYF | TGTGCCAGCAGGGATACAGGGGCCGGAGAGACCCAGTACTTC
. | . | TRBJ2-7 | TRBV2 | CASTDSYEQYF | TGTGCCAGCACGGACAGCTACGAGCAGTACTTC
. | TRBD1 | TRBJ1-2 | TRBV15 | CATSRDPTGAYGYTF | TGTGCCACCAGCAGAGATCCGACAGGGGCCTATGGCTACACCTTC
. | . | TRBJ2-1 | TRBV27 | CASSLTGASYNEQFF | TGTGCCAGCAGTTTAACGGGAGCGTCCTACAATGAGCAGTTCTTC
. | TRBD1 | TRBJ2-3 | TRBV7-2 | CASSLPGTGKHTQYF | TGTGCCAGCAGCCTTCCTGGGACAGGGAAGCATACGCAGTATTTT
. | . | TRBJ1-3 | TRBV30 | CAWSAGTPRNTIYF | TGTGCCTGGTCCGCCGGGACACCCAGGAACACCATATATTTT
. | . | TRBJ1-4 | TRBV5-4 | CASTTKGHGNEKLFF | TGTGCCAGCACGACCAAGGGACACGGAAATGAAAAACTGTTTTTT
. | . | TRBJ2-3 | TRBV9 | CASSVGRGSGADTQYF | TGTGCCAGCAGCGTAGGAAGAGGGTCCGGGGCAGATACGCAGTATTTT
. | . | TRBJ2-7 | TRBV6-1 | CASSEFRQGEQYF | TGTGCCAGCAGTGAGTTTCGTCAGGGCGAGCAGTACTTC
once | TRBD2 | TRBJ2-1 | TRBV11-2 | CASSLGWVAGAYEQFF | TGTGCCAGCAGCTTAGGTTGGGTAGCGGGAGCCTATGAGCAGTTCTTC
. | TRBD2 | TRBJ2-1 | TRBV9 | CASSVGLAGGRYNEQFF | TGTGCCAGCAGCGTAGGTTTAGCGGGGGGGCGATACAATGAGCAGTTCTTC
. | TRBD1 | TRBJ1-5 | TRBV7-9 | CASSLQGDQPQHF | TGTGCCAGCAGCTTACAGGGGGATCAGCCCCAGCATTTT
. | . | TRBJ1-4 | TRBV21-1 | CATNEKLFF | TGTGCAACTAATGAAAAACTGTTTTTT
. | . | TRBJ1-4 | TRBV30 | CAWSTSGFEKLFF | TGTGCCTGGAGTACTTCAGGGTTTGAAAAACTGTTTTTT
few | TRBD1 | TRBJ2-4 | TRBV2 | CASSEVGGWGNIQYF | TGTGCCAGCAGTGAAGTAGGGGGCTGGGGAAACATTCAGTACTTC
. | . | TRBJ2-3 | TRBV13 | CASSLLLNTDTQYF | TGTGCCAGCAGCTTACTCCTAAACACAGATACGCAGTATTTT
. | TRBD2 | TRBJ2-1 | TRBV7-2 | CASSSILGGSRYNEQFF | TGTGCCAGCAGTTCGATTCTAGGCGGGAGTAGATACAATGAGCAGTTCTTC
. | . | TRBJ2-7 | TRBV6-5 | CASSYEIWGRGEQYF | TGTGCCAGCAGTTACGAGATCTGGGGCAGGGGCGAGCAGTACTTC
. | TRBD1 | TRBJ1-1 | TRBV11-2 | CASSSGSTGVNTEAFF | TGTGCCAGCAGCTCCGGTTCTACAGGGGTGAACACTGAAGCTTTCTTT
. | . | TRBJ1-2 | TRBV6-5 | CASSYSTAGAYGYTF | TGTGCCAGCAGTTACTCGACTGCAGGGGCCTATGGCTACACCTTC
. | . | TRBJ1-2 | TRBV19 | CASSLAGGHYGYTF | TGTGCCAGTAGCCTCGCCGGGGGGCACTATGGCTACACCTTC
. | . | TRBJ1-5 | TRBV23-1 | CASSQSRGRGREEPQHF | TGCGCCAGCAGTCAATCGAGGGGCCGGGGCCGGGAGGAGCCCCAGCATTTT
. | TRBD1 | TRBJ2-3 | TRBV7-2 | CASTRARGQGADTQYF | TGTGCCAGCACCCGTGCTAGGGGACAGGGGGCAGATACGCAGTATTTT
. | TRBD2 | TRBJ2-7 | TRBV27 | CASSLGGGTYYEQYF | TGTGCCAGCAGTTTAGGGGGGGGGACTTACTACGAGCAGTACTTC
once | TRBD1 | TRBJ1-4 | TRBV5-1 | CASQTGAGGTNEKLFF | TGCGCCAGCCAAACAGGGGCAGGGGGGACTAATGAAAAACTGTTTTTT
. | TRBD2 | TRBJ2-3 | TRBV13 | CASSSASAIAGGPTDTQYF | TGTGCCAGCAGCTCCGCCTCGGCGATAGCGGGGGGGCCGACAGATACGCAGTATTTT
. | . | TRBJ2-1 | TRBV11-2 | CASSLEDGGEQFF | TGTGCCAGCAGCTTAGAGGACGGGGGTGAGCAGTTCTTC
. | . | TRBJ2-5 | TRBV6-5 | CASSYSQNQETQYF | TGTGCCAGCAGTTACTCGCAGAACCAAGAGACCCAGTACTTC